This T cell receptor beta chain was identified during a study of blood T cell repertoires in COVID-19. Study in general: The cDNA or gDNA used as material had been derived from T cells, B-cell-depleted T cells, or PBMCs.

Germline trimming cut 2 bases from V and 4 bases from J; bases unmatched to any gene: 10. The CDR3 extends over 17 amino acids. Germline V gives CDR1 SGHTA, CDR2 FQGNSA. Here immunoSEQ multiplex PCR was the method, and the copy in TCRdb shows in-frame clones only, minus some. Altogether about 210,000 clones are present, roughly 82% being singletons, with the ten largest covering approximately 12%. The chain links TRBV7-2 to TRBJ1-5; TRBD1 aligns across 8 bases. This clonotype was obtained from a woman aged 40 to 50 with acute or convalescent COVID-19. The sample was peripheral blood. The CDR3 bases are TGTGCCAGCAGCTTATTTCCTCCGGGACAGGTTAATCAGCCCCAGCATTTT. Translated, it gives CASSLFPPGQVNQPQHF.